This T cell receptor (beta chain) came from a study of blood T cell repertoires in COVID-19. The V gene end was trimmed by 0 bases and the J gene end by 3 bases; junction bases not matched to a gene: 1. The V gene's germline CDR1 is MNHNS and CDR2 SASEGT. The CDR3 is 15 residues long. The assay was immunoSEQ multiplex PCR, and TCRdb's table has in-frame clones only and misses some. The data hold 290,000 or so clones, with 87% observed a single time. This TCR derives from a man aged 18 to 29 with active or convalescent COVID-19. The sample was peripheral blood. The chain uses TRBV6-1 and TRBJ2-2; 7 bases are a match to TRBD2. The CDR3 here is CASSEARGYTGELFF. The CDR3 DNA is TGTGCCAGCAGTGAAGCGCGGGGGTACACCGGGGAGCTGTTTTTT.